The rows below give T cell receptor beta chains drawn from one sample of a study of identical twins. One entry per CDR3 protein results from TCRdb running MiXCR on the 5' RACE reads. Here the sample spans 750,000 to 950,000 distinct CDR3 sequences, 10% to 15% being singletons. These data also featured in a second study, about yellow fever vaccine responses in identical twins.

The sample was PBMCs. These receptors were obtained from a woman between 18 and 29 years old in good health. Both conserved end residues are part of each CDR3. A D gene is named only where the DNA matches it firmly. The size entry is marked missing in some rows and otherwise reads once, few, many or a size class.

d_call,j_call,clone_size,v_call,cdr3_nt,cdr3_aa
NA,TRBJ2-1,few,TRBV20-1,TGCAGTGCTAGGGGGACCAACCTCAATGAGCAGTTCTTC,CSARGTNLNEQFF
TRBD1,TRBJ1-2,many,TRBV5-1,TGCGCCAGCAGCTTCGGACAGGGCGAGCGGTATGGCTACACCTTC,CASSFGQGERYGYTF
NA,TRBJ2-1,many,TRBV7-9,TGTGCCAGCAGCCTACAGGGTGTGGGGAATGAGCAGTTCTTC,CASSLQGVGNEQFF
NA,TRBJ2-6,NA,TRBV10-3,TGTGCCACCGGGGGGACAGACTCTGGGGCCAACGTCCTGACTTTC,CATGGTDSGANVLTF
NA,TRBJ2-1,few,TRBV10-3,TGTGCCATCAGATTAGCGGAGCCAGGGTACAATGAGCAGTTCTTC,CAIRLAEPGYNEQFF
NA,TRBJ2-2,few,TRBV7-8,TGTGCCAGCAGCTCCCGGTGGGCGGAAGGGGGCACCGGGGAGCTGTTTTTT,CASSSRWAEGGTGELFF
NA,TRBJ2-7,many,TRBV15,TGTGCCACCAGCAGAGACCAATTCGCCGAGCAGTACTTC,CATSRDQFAEQYF
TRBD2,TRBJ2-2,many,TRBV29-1,TGCAGCGTTGGCGGGAGAAACACCGGGGAGCTGTTTTTT,CSVGGRNTGELFF
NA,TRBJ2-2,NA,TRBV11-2,TGTGCCAGCAGCTTATTATGGGGGCTGGGGGTTTCGATCGGGGAGCTGTTTTTT,CASSLLWGLGVSIGELFF
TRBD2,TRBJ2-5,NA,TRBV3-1,TGTGCCAGCAGCTTCTCGGGGGGGCCCCAAGAGACCCAGTACTTC,CASSFSGGPQETQYF
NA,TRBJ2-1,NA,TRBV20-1,TGCAGTGCTAGAGATCCGAGGGATAGTACGGATGAGCAGTTCTTC,CSARDPRDSTDEQFF
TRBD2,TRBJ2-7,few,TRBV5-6,TGTGCCAGCAGAGTCAGGGGACTAGCGGGCTACGAGCAGTACTTC,CASRVRGLAGYEQYF
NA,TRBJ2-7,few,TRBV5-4,TGTGCCAGCAGATGGGACACAGGCGAGCAGTACTTC,CASRWDTGEQYF
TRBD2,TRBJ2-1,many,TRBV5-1,TGCGCCAGCACAGGACTAGCGGGAGTAGGGGGTTACAATGAGCAGTTCTTC,CASTGLAGVGGYNEQFF
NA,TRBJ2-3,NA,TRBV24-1,TGTGCCACCAGTGATCACCGAGTAGCCCGCACAGATACGCAGTATTTT,CATSDHRVARTDTQYF
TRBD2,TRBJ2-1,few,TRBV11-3,TGTGCCAGCAGCTTCGTCATCAGCGGGAGGGCCGGTAATGAGCAGTTCTTC,CASSFVISGRAGNEQFF
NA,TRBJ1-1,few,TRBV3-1,TGTGCCAGCAGCCAGCAAGACGCGGGGCCGAACACTGAAGCTTTCTTT,CASSQQDAGPNTEAFF
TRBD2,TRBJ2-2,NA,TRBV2,TGTGCCAGCAGGGGACTAGCGGGTAGCGGGGAGCTGTTTTTT,CASRGLAGSGELFF
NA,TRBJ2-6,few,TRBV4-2,TGTGCCAGCAGCCAAGATGAGGAGGCGTCCGGGGCCAACGTCCTGACTTTC,CASSQDEEASGANVLTF
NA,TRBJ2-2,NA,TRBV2,TGTGCCAGCACCCAGGACCCTAGTCGGGACTTGAACACCGGGGAGCTGTTTTTT,CASTQDPSRDLNTGELFF
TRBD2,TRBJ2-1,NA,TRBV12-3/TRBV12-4,TGTGCCCGCAGTTCCCGCCCTTTGCTAGCGGGGGGGCCCAATGAGCAGTTCTTC,CARSSRPLLAGGPNEQFF
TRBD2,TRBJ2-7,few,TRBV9,TGTGCCAGCAGCCCCAGCACCGGGGGGGGCTACGAGCAGTACTTC,CASSPSTGGGYEQYF
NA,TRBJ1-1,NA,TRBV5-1,TGCGCCAGCACTATCGAGGGACGGAACACTGAAGCTTTCTTT,CASTIEGRNTEAFF
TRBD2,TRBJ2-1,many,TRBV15,TGTGCCACCGGACTAGCGGTTGAGCAGTTCTTC,CATGLAVEQFF
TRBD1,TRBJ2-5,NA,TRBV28,TGTGCCAGCAGTTCCCCAGGGGGCCAGTACTTC,CASSSPGGQYF
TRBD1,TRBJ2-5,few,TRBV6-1,TGTGCCACCTCTATCCGGGACAGGGCGTGGGAGACCCAGTACTTC,CATSIRDRAWETQYF
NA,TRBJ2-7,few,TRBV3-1,TGTGCCAGCAGCCAAGATTACGCGGGGCCTCCTATTGAGCAGTACTTC,CASSQDYAGPPIEQYF
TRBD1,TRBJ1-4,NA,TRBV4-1,TGCGCCAGCAGCCAAGCCGGGACAGGCCTTGCGTTTTTT,CASSQAGTGLAFF
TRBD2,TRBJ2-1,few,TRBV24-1,TGTGCCACCAGTGATAAGAGGGCTAGCGGGAGTAGGAATGAGCAGTTCTTC,CATSDKRASGSRNEQFF
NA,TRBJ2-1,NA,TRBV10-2,TGCGCCAGCAGTGACCCCGGGGGCTCCTACAATGAGCAGTTCTTC,CASSDPGGSYNEQFF
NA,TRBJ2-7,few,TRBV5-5,TGTGCCAGCAGCTTCGTGGCCCAGGGCGAGCAGTACTTC,CASSFVAQGEQYF
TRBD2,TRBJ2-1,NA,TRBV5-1,TGCGCCAGCTTAGCGGGAGGGCCGGGTGATGAGCAGTTCTTC,CASLAGGPGDEQFF
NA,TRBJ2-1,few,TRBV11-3,TGTGCCAGCAGCTTACTGGGCCCACCACTATACAATGAGCAGTTCTTC,CASSLLGPPLYNEQFF
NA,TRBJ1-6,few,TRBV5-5,TGTGCCAGCAGCCCGGGACCGCCACCCCTCCACTTT,CASSPGPPPLHF
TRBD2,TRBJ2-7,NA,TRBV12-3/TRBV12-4,TGTGCCAGCAGATCAACCGGGACTAGGAAAAGCGAGCAGTACTTC,CASRSTGTRKSEQYF
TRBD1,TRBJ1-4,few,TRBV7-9,TGTGCCAGCAGCTTAGGATCCTCCGGACAGGACACACTGTTTTTT,CASSLGSSGQDTLFF
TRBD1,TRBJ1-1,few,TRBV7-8,TGTGCCAGCAGCTTAGCGCAGACAGGGGGCTTGAGCACTGAAGCTTTCTTT,CASSLAQTGGLSTEAFF
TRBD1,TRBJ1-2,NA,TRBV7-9,TGTGCCAGCAGCTTATCAGGGGGAAGAGGCTATGGCTACACCTTC,CASSLSGGRGYGYTF
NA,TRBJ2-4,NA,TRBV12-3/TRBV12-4,TGTGCCAGCAAGGGAGCCAAAAACATTCAGTACTTC,CASKGAKNIQYF
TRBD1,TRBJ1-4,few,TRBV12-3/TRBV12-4,TGTGCCACCGCCGGGGGACAGGGGGGTAAACTGTTTTTT,CATAGGQGGKLFF
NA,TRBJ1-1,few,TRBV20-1,TGCAGTGCTAGAGAGTGGCAGAACACTGAAGCTTTCTTT,CSAREWQNTEAFF
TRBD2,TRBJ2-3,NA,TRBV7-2,TGTGCCAGCAGCTTTCAAGCGGGGGGGCGTTATACGCAGTATTTT,CASSFQAGGRYTQYF
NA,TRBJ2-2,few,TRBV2,TGTGCCAGCAGTGAGCTGGGGGCCACGAACACCGGGGAGCTGTTTTTT,CASSELGATNTGELFF
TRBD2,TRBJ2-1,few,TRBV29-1,TGCAGCGTGGAGGGACTAGCGGGTGGGTCTTACAATGAGCAGTTCTTC,CSVEGLAGGSYNEQFF
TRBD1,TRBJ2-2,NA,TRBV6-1,TGTGCCAGCAGTGGGCCCGGGACAGGGCACACCGGGGAGCTGTTTTTT,CASSGPGTGHTGELFF
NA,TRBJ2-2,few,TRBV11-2,TGTGCCAGCAGCTTAGAATCAGGGCCCGGGGAGCTGTTTTTT,CASSLESGPGELFF
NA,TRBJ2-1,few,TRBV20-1,TGCAGTGCTAGAGATCTAAGCAGCTCCTACAATGAGCAGTTCTTC,CSARDLSSSYNEQFF
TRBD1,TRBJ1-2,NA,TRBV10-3,TGTGCCATCAGGCCTTTTGGGCAGGGGGTAGATGGCTACACCTTC,CAIRPFGQGVDGYTF
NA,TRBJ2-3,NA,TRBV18,TGTGCCAGCTCATCAGATGAAGGAGTTAGCACAGATACGCAGTATTTT,CASSSDEGVSTDTQYF
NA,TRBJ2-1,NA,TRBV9,TGTGCCAGCAGCTCTAATTCCCAGGGTGAGCAGTTCTTC,CASSSNSQGEQFF
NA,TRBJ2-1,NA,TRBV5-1,TGCGCCAGCAATTCTGACGAGGGGCTGGGTGAGCAGTTCTTC,CASNSDEGLGEQFF
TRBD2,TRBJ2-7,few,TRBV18,TGTGCCAGCTCACCTCCGACTAGCGCCTACGAGCAGTACTTC,CASSPPTSAYEQYF
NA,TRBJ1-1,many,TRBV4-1,TGCGCCAGCAGCCAAGGGCAGGGACCTAACACTGAAGCTTTCTTT,CASSQGQGPNTEAFF